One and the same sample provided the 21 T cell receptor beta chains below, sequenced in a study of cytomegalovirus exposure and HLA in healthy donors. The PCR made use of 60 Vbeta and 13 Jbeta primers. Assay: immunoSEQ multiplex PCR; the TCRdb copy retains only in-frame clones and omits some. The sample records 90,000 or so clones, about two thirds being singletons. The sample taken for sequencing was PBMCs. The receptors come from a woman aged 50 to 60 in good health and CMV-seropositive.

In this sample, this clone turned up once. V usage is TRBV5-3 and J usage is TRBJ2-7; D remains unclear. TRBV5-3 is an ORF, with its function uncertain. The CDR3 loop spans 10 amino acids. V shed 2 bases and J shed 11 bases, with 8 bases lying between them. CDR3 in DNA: TGTGCCAGAAGCTTTCCGAGGAAGTACTTC. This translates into CARSFPRKYF.

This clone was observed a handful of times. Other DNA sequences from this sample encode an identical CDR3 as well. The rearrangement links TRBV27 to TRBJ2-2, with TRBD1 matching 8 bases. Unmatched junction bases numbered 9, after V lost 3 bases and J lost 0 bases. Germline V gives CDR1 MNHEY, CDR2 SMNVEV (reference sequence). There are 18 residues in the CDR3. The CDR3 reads CASSFIPRTGPNTGELFF. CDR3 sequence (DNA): TGTGCCAGCAGTTTTATTCCACGGACAGGGCCGAACACCGGGGAGCTGTTTTTT.

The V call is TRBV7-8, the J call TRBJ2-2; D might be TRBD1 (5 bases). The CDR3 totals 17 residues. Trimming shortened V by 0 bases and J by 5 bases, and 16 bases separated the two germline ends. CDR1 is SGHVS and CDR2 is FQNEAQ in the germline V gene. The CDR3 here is CASSLANAGWGTGELFF. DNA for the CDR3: TGTGCCAGCAGCTTAGCGAATGCAGGGTGGGGAACCGGGGAGCTGTTTTTT.

This chain's CDR3 is CASSLGRGRALVETQYF. The CDR3 coding sequence is TGTGCCAGCAGCCTAGGGCGCGGGAGAGCTTTGGTGGAGACCCAGTACTTC. The V and J genes are TRBV7-2 and TRBJ2-5; 7 bases line up with TRBD2. The CDR3 is made up of 17 amino acids. Per germline, CDR1 SGHTA and CDR2 FQGNSA. Unmatched junction bases numbered 17, after V lost 5 bases and J lost 5 bases.

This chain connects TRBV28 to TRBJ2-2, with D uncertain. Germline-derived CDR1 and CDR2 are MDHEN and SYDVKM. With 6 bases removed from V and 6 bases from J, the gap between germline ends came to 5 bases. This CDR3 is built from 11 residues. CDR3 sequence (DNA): TGTGCCAGCAGGGCGGCCGGGGAGCTGTTTTTT. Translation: CASRAAGELFF.

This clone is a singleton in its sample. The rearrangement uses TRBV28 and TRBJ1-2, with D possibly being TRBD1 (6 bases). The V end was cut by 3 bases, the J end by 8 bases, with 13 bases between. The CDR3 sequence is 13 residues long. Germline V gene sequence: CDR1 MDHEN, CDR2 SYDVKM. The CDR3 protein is CASSFGQPLGYTF. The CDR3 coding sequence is TGTGCCAGCAGTTTTGGACAGCCATTGGGCTACACCTTC.

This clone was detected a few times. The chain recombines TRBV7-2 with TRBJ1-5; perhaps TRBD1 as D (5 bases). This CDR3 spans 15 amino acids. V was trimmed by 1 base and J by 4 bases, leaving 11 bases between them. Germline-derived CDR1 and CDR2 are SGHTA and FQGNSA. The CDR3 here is CASSLVGAGNQPQHF. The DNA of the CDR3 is TGTGCCAGCAGCTTAGTGGGCGCAGGGAATCAGCCCCAGCATTTT.

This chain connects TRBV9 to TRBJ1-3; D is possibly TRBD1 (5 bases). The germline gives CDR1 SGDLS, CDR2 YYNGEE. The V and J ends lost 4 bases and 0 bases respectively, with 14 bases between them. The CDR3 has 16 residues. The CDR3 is CASSPEVGVSGNTIYF. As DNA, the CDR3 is TGTGCCAGCAGCCCAGAGGTAGGGGTCTCTGGAAACACCATATATTTT.

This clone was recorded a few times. Here the CDR3 reads CASSGRQGRHTEAFF. Written as DNA, the CDR3 is TGTGCCAGCAGCGGACGACAGGGGAGGCACACTGAAGCTTTCTTT. The rearrangement links TRBV11-2 to TRBJ1-1; 8 positions agree with TRBD1. V shed 5 bases, J shed 3 bases, and the junction held 8 bases outside the gene matches. The CDR3 totals 15 residues. Germline CDR1 SGHAT, CDR2 FQNNGV.

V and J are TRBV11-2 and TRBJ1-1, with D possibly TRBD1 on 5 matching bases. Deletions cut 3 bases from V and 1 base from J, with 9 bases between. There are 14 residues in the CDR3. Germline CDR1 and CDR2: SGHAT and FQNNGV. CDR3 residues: CASSFLGANTEAFF. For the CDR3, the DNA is TGTGCCAGCAGCTTTTTAGGGGCGAACACTGAAGCTTTCTTT.

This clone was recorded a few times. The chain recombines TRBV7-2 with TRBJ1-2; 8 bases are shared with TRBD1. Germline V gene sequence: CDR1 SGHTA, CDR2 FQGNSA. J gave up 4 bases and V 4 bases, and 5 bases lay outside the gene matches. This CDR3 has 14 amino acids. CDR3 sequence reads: CASSSGTGLYGYTF. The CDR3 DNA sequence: TGTGCCAGCAGCTCGGGGACAGGCCTCTATGGCTACACCTTC.

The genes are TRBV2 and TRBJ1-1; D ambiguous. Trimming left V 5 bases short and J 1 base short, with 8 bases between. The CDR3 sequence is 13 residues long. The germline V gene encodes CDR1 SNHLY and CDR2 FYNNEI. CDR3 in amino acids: CASSWRANTEAFF. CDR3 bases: TGTGCCAGCAGTTGGAGAGCGAACACTGAAGCTTTCTTT.

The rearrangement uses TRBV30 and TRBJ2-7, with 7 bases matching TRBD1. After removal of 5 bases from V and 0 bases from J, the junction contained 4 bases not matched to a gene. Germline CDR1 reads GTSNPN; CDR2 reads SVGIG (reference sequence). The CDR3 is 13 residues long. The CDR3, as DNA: TGTGCCTGGGACCGACAGGGCTCCTACGAGCAGTACTTC. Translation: CAWDRQGSYEQYF.

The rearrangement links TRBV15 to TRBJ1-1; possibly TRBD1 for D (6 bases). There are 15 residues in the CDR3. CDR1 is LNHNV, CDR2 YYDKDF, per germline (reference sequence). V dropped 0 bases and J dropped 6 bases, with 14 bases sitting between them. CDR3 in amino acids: CATSRDSGEEAEAFF. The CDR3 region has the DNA TGTGCCACCAGCAGAGATTCAGGGGAAGAGGCTGAAGCTTTCTTT.

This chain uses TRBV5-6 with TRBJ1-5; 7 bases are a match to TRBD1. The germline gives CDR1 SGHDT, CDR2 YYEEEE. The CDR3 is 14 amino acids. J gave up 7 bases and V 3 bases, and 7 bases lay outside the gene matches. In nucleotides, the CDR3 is TGTGCCAGCAGCTCTTTTGACAGGGAACAGCCCCAGCATTTT. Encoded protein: CASSSFDREQPQHF.

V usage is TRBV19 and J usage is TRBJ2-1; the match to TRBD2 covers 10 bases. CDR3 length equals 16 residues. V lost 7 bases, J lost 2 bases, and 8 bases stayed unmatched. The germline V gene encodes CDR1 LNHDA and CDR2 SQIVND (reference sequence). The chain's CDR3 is CASTGGLADTYNEQFF. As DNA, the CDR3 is TGTGCCAGTACCGGCGGACTAGCGGATACCTACAATGAGCAGTTCTTC.

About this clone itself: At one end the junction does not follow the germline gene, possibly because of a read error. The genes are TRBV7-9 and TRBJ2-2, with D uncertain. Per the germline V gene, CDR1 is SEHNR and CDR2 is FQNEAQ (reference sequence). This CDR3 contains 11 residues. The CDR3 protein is CSSSFLGELFF. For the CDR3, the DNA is TGTTCCAGCAGCTTTCTAGGGGAGCTGTTTTTT.

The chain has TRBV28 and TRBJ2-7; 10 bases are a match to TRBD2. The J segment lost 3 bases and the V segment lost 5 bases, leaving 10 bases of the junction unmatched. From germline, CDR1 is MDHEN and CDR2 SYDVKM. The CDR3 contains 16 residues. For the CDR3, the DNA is TGTGCCAGCAGTCCGATGCGGGCTAGCGGGAGCTACGAGCAGTACTTC. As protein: CASSPMRASGSYEQYF. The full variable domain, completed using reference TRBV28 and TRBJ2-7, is DVKVTQSSRYLVKRTGEKVFLECVQDMDHENMFWYRQDPGLGLRLIYFSYDVKMKEKGDIPEGYSVSREKKERFSLILESASTNQTSMYLCASSPMRASGSYEQYFGPGTRLTVT.

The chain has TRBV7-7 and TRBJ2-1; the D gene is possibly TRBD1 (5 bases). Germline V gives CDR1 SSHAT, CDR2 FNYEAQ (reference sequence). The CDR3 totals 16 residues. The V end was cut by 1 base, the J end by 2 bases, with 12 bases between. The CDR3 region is CASSLESGAPYNEQFF. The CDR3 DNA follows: TGTGCCAGCAGCTTAGAGAGTGGGGCGCCCTACAATGAGCAGTTCTTC. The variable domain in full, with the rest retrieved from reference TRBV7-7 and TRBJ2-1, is GAGVSQSPRYKVTKRGQDVTLRCDPISSHATLYWYQQALGQGPEFLTYFNYEAQPDKSGLPSDRFSAERPEGSISTLTIQRTEQRDSAMYRCASSLESGAPYNEQFFGPGTRLTVL.

This CDR3 is CASSEIWGEGQPQHF. DNA for the CDR3: TGTGCCAGCAGTGAAATTTGGGGGGAAGGTCAGCCCCAGCATTTT. The J gene is TRBJ1-5, the V gene TRBV6-1, with D possibly TRBD1 on 5 matching bases. The germline V and J ends were trimmed by 2 bases and 6 bases, with 14 bases remaining between them. Looked up from germline, CDR1 is MNHNS and CDR2 is SASEGT. The CDR3 length is 15 residues.

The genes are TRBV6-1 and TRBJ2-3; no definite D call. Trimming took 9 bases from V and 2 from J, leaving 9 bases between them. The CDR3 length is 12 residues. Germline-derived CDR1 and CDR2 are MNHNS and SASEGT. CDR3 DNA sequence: TGTGCCAGTTCCCTCTTCACAGATACGCAGTATTTT. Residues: CASSLFTDTQYF.